The 3 T cell receptor beta chains below come from one sample, sequenced in a study of T cells in Graves' hyperthyroidism and ophthalmopathy (dated by TCRdb to about 2019). The library was produced with multiplex PCR. Sequencing was carried out with an Illumina HiSeq 2000. TCR beta CDR3 regions were amplified from RNA transcripts. For the first round of RT-PCR on the TCR CDR3, the HTBI primer set was used together with the Qiagen OneStep RT-PCR kit. TCRdb handled the public reads itself, with Q25 trimming in fastp and clone calling in MiXCR, and kept productive beta chains. Rows merge per CDR3 protein into single entries with the most common DNA and genes. For this sample the table gives approximately 100,000 distinct CDR3 sequences, of which approximately 39% were detected only once. The top ten constitute around 9.6% of the sample. The sequenced sample consisted of peripheral blood or thyroid tissue (not recorded which). Receptor source: a woman in her 30s with Graves' hyperthyroidism.

This clonotype was detected many times. The chain has TRBV7-2 and TRBJ2-2; tentatively, D is TRBD1 or TRBD2 (5 bases each). The CDR3 is 15 residues long. V gave up 5 bases and J gave up 7 bases, with 17 bases separating them. Germline assignment: CDR1 SGHTA and CDR2 FQGNSA. Written as DNA, the CDR3 is TGTGCCAGCAGCGCCCGGTCTAGCACAGGCGGGGAGCTGTTTTTT. Its protein is CASSARSSTGGELFF.

The chain's CDR3 is CARPPGGRNTEAFF. DNA for the CDR3: TGTGCCAGACCCCCGGGGGGGCGAAACACTGAAGCTTTCTTT. The genes are TRBV19 and TRBJ1-1, with D possibly matching TRBD1 (6 bases). Germline-derived CDR1 and CDR2 are LNHDA and SQIVND (reference sequence). The CDR3 contains 14 residues. Trimming shortened V by 9 bases and J by 2 bases, and 16 bases separated the two germline ends. The entire variable domain, with the rest obtained from reference TRBV19 and TRBJ1-1, is as follows: DGGITQSPKYLFRKEGQNVTLSCEQNLNHDAMYWYRQDPGQGLRLIYYSQIVNDFQKGDIAEGYSVSREKKESFPLTVTSAQKNPTAFYLCARPPGGRNTEAFFGQGTRLTVV.

This clonotype was counted many times. The rearrangement links TRBV5-6 to TRBJ2-6; D is perhaps TRBD1 (5 bases). Germline-derived CDR1 and CDR2 are SGHDT and YYEEEE. The germline V and J ends were trimmed by 0 bases and 0 bases, with 16 bases remaining between them. This CDR3 comprises 19 residues. The CDR3 DNA reads as TGTGCCAGCAGCTTGGTGCTCTGGGGCGCGCGCTCTGGGGCCAACGTCCTGACTTTC. This gives the protein CASSLVLWGARSGANVLTF.